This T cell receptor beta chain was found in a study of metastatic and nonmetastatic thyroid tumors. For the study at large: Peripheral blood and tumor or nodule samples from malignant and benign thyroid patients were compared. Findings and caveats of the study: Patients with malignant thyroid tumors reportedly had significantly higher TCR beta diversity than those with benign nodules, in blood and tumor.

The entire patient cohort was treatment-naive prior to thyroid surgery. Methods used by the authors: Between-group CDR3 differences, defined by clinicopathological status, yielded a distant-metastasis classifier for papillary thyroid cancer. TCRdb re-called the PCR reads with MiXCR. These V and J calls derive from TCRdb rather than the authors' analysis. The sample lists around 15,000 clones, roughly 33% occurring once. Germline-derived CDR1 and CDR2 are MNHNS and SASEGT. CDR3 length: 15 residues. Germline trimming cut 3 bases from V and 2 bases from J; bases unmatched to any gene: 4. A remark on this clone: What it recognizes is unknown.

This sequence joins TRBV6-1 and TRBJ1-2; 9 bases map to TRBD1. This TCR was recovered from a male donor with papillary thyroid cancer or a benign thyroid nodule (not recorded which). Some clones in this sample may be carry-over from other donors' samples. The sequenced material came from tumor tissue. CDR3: CASSDAGTGNYGYTF. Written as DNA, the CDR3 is TGTGCCAGCAGTGACGCCGGGACAGGGAACTATGGCTACACCTTC.